This T cell receptor (beta chain) was recorded in a study of shared clonotypes between healthy human individuals. There are 15 residues in the CDR3. In germline, CDR1 is MDHEN, CDR2 SYDVKM. V dropped 2 bases and J dropped 2 bases, with 12 bases sitting between them. Profiled with immunoSEQ multiplex PCR; TCRdb holds only in-frame clones, not every one. The repertoire holds over a million clones, with around 78% as singletons. The sequence derives from a man aged 18 to 30 in good health. Some clones in this sample may be carry-over from other donors' samples. Input material: memory CD4+ T cells from PBMCs. This sample's subset: CD45RA-negative fraction. This sequence joins TRBV28 and TRBJ1-1, with a weak D call TRBD1 (6 bases). CDR3 sequence: CASSLPDRFNTEAFF. The CDR3 DNA follows: TGTGCCAGCAGTTTACCGGACAGATTCAACACTGAAGCTTTCTTT.